Listed here are 26 T cell receptor beta chains from one sample, sequenced in a study of T cell changes during pregnancy in multiple sclerosis (dated by TCRdb to about 2019). Library preparation employed the immunoSEQ multiplex PCR assay. TCRdb stores this immuneACCESS table with in-frame sequences only. Part of the clones is absent; in the studies checked, under half of the shortfall reflects unresolved V genes, and no reason is known for the rest. In all, the sample holds approximately 69,000 clones, and 90% to 95% of those were seen once. The ten largest clones capture 0.25% to 0.3% of the sample. This specimen was CD4+ T cells from peripheral blood mononuclear cells, taken in the third trimester of pregnancy. All receptors come from a female donor in good health, enrolled as a control in a pregnancy study.

This chain links TRBV5-1 with TRBJ1-1; no clear D gene. V was clipped by 4 bases and J by 0 bases, with 16 bases between them. Germline V gives CDR1 SGHRS, CDR2 YFSETQ. This CDR3 has 16 amino acids. CDR3 residues: CASSLERPLMNTEAFF. In DNA form, the CDR3 reads TGCGCCAGCAGCCTAGAACGACCGCTCATGAACACTGAAGCTTTCTTT. Full variable domain (outside the CDR3, taken from reference TRBV5-1 and TRBJ1-1): KAGVTQTPRYLIKTRGQQVTLSCSPISGHRSVSWYQQTPGQGLQFLFEYFSETQRNKGNFPGRFSGRQFSNSRSEMNVSTLELGDSALYLCASSLERPLMNTEAFFGQGTRLTVV.

Points on this clone: A junction end diverges from the germline sequence, so it may reflect a read error. This chain links TRBV9 with TRBJ2-1; TRBD1 aligns across 7 bases. From germline, CDR1 is SGDLS and CDR2 YYNGEE. This CDR3 is 15 amino acids long. In DNA form, the CDR3 reads TGTGCCAGCAGCGTCGACAGGGAGTCCTTCAATGAGCAGTTCTTC. Its translation: CASSVDRESFNEQFF.

This chain connects TRBV6-6 to TRBJ2-2; maybe TRBD1 (6 bases). The CDR3 spans 13 residues. The germline V and J ends were trimmed by 7 bases and 6 bases, with 12 bases remaining between them. Germline V lookup: CDR1 MNHNY, CDR2 SVGAGI (reference sequence). The CDR3, as DNA: TGTGCCAGCAAGGCAGGGGTCCCCGGGGAGCTGTTTTTT. Its translation is CASKAGVPGELFF.

The gene calls are TRBV9 and TRBJ2-1; weak D call: TRBD1 (6 bases). Germline V gene lookup returns CDR1 SGDLS and CDR2 YYNGEE. V shed 4 bases and J shed 7 bases, with 15 bases lying between them. The CDR3 sequence is 14 residues long. CDR3 sequence (DNA): TGTGCCAGCAGCTCATCAGGGGAATGGAATGAGCAGTTCTTC. It translates to CASSSSGEWNEQFF.

The CDR3 DNA reads as TGTGCCAGCAGCCATCGAGGACAGTTCACTGAAGCTTTCTTT. It translates to CASSHRGQFTEAFF. This chain connects TRBV14 to TRBJ1-1; TRBD1 might be the D (6 bases). The CDR3 contains 14 residues. The germline CDR1 and CDR2 sequences are SGHDN and FVKESK. Trimming took 3 bases from V and 4 from J, leaving 12 bases between them.

The table lists this clone with a count of one. The rearrangement links TRBV19 to TRBJ1-1, with 9 bases lining up with TRBD1. The CDR3 sequence is 18 residues long. J was trimmed by 1 base and V by 3 bases; bases with no gene match: 12. CDR1 and CDR2 from the germline V gene are LNHDA and SQIVND (reference sequence). The CDR3 is CASSILSRDRVGNTEAFF. CDR3 coding DNA: TGTGCCAGTAGTATTTTGAGCCGGGACAGGGTAGGGAACACTGAAGCTTTCTTT.

V gene TRBV14 combines with J gene TRBJ2-3, with D hard to call. Germline values: CDR1 SGHDN, CDR2 FVKESK. V was clipped by 2 bases and J by 4 bases, with 7 bases between them. The CDR3 runs 13 residues. The CDR3 DNA reads TGTGCCAGCAGCCAACGTTCCCCAGATACGCAGTATTTT. It specifies CASSQRSPDTQYF.

The rearrangement links TRBV9 to TRBJ1-3, with a tentative D call TRBD1 (6 bases). This CDR3 region has 17 residues. Looked up from germline, CDR1 is SGDLS and CDR2 is YYNGEE. The ends were cut back, 4 bases at V and 0 bases at J, with 17 bases in the middle. CDR3 loop: CASSPWGTSASGNTIYF. For the CDR3, the DNA is TGTGCCAGCAGCCCCTGGGGGACATCAGCCTCTGGAAACACCATATATTTT.

In the case of this clone: At one of its ends the junction is not consistent with the germline gene, which may arise from a read error. The rearrangement links TRBV7-7 to TRBJ2-1, with 7 bases matching TRBD1. Germline CDR1 is SSHAT and CDR2 is FNYEAQ (reference sequence). The CDR3 contains 13 residues. The CDR3 nucleotides read TGTGCTAGCAGCGCAGGGGGTCGGGATGAGCAGTTCTTC. This gives the protein CASSAGGRDEQFF.

The chain joins TRBV6-6 to TRBJ1-6; D is ambiguous. Germline CDR1 is MNHNY and CDR2 is SVGAGI (reference sequence). The CDR3 runs to 14 residues. V was cut by 7 bases and J by 2 bases, with 9 bases left in between. The CDR3: CASKDSAYNSPLHF. CDR3 nucleotide sequence: TGTGCCAGCAAAGATTCGGCCTATAATTCACCCCTCCACTTT.

This clone was detected only once. This chain connects TRBV2 to TRBJ1-3; D not resolved. V dropped 3 bases and J dropped 0 bases, with 12 bases sitting between them. Germline V gene sequence: CDR1 SNHLY, CDR2 FYNNEI. The CDR3 extends over 16 amino acids. This CDR3 is CASSDQLQYSGNTIYF. In DNA, the CDR3 is TGTGCCAGCAGTGACCAATTACAATACTCTGGAAACACCATATATTTT.

The sample holds one count of this clone. The chain has TRBV6-1 and TRBJ2-3, with D unclear. The CDR3 loop spans 15 amino acids. Germline assignment: CDR1 MNHNS and CDR2 SASEGT. Trimming took off 1 base at V and 3 bases at J, with 11 bases between the two ends. The CDR3 nucleotides are TGTGCCAGCAGTGAAGTTTTGCAACAGACAGATACGCAGTATTTT. Its protein product is CASSEVLQQTDTQYF.

This clone appeared once. The chain recombines TRBV19 with TRBJ1-1, with a possible D match to TRBD1 (5 bases). V lost 5 bases, J lost 0 bases, and 10 bases lay in between. Germline CDR1 and CDR2: LNHDA and SQIVND (reference sequence). CDR3 size: 14 residues. CDR3 sequence: CASSVGGMNTEAFF. In DNA form, the CDR3 reads TGTGCCAGTAGTGTGGGGGGGATGAACACTGAAGCTTTCTTT.

The genes are TRBV25-1 and TRBJ1-4; D perhaps matches TRBD1 (6 bases). V shed 8 bases and J shed 7 bases, with 17 bases lying between them. The V gene's germline CDR1 is MGHDK and CDR2 SYGVNS. CDR3 length: 14 amino acids. The CDR3 bases are TGTGCCAGCCAAGAGAGGGGGAGAAGTGAAAAACTGTTTTTT. This translates into CASQERGRSEKLFF.

CDR3 sequence (DNA): TGTGCCATCAGTCTTGACAGGTATAATTCACCCCTCCACTTT. As protein: CAISLDRYNSPLHF. The chain is built from TRBV10-3 and TRBJ1-6; the D gene is possibly TRBD1 (6 bases). This CDR3 has 14 residues. Germline CDR1 reads ENHRY; CDR2 reads SYGVKD. V was trimmed by 5 bases and J by 4 bases, leaving 9 bases between them.

The J gene is TRBJ1-6, the V gene TRBV2; no clear D gene. From germline, CDR1 is SNHLY and CDR2 FYNNEI. The CDR3 contains 14 residues. Trimming shortened V by 6 bases and J by 5 bases, and 11 bases separated the two germline ends. This CDR3 reads CASRRGQDNSPLHF. CDR3 coding DNA: TGTGCCAGCAGGCGAGGGCAAGATAATTCACCCCTCCACTTT. The full variable domain, in which reference TRBV2 and TRBJ1-6 provide the parts outside the CDR3, is EPEVTQTPSHQVTQMGQEVILRCVPISNHLYFYWYRQILGQKVEFLVSFYNNEISEKSEIFDDQFSVERPDGSNFTLKIRSTKLEDSAMYFCASRRGQDNSPLHFGNGTRLTVT.

The chain carries TRBV30 and TRBJ2-1; D uncertain. V lost 5 bases, J lost 8 bases, and 10 bases lay in between. This CDR3 spans 11 amino acids. Germline CDR1 is GTSNPN and CDR2 is SVGIG (reference sequence). The CDR3 DNA reads TGTGCCTGGGCCCCCCGGGATGAGCAGTTCTTC. This translates into CAWAPRDEQFF. The full variable domain, with the rest looked up from reference TRBV30 and TRBJ2-1, is SQTIHQWPATLVQPVGSPLSLECTVEGTSNPNLYWYRQAAGRGLQLLFYSVGIGQISSEVPQNLSASRPQDRQFILSSKKLLLSDSGFYLCAWAPRDEQFFGPGTRLTVL.

This chain uses TRBV30 with TRBJ2-2, with 7 bases that match TRBD1. The CDR3 contains 14 residues. V dropped 4 bases and J dropped 5; count of bases not matched to a gene: 7. Germline V gene lookup returns CDR1 GTSNPN and CDR2 SVGIG (reference sequence). The CDR3 coding sequence is TGTGCCTGGAAATTTCAGGGGGAGACCGGGGAGCTGTTTTTT. Translated, it gives CAWKFQGETGELFF.

The chain couples TRBV19 to TRBJ2-7; 10 positions match TRBD2. CDR3 length equals 15 residues. With 6 bases clipped from V and 0 bases from J, the junction kept 5 bases outside the gene matches. CDR1 and CDR2 from the germline V gene are LNHDA and SQIVND (reference sequence). CDR3 residues: CASRQGLANSYEQYF. The CDR3 bases are TGTGCCAGTAGGCAGGGACTAGCGAACTCCTACGAGCAGTACTTC.

CDR3 sequence: CASSVGLTGETQYF. The DNA for the CDR3 is TGTGCCAGCAGCGTAGGACTTACCGGAGAGACCCAGTACTTC. This rearrangement joins TRBV9 to TRBJ2-5; D remains ambiguous. CDR3 length equals 14 residues. Looked up from germline, CDR1 is SGDLS and CDR2 is YYNGEE. The germline V and J ends were trimmed by 0 bases and 4 bases, with 10 bases remaining between them.

V gene TRBV11-3 combines with J gene TRBJ1-3; D not resolved. With 5 bases removed from V and 8 bases from J, the gap between germline ends came to 13 bases. Looked up from germline, CDR1 is SGHNT and CDR2 is YENEEA. The CDR3 runs 13 residues. This CDR3 reads CASSLNTRDTIYF. CDR3 bases: TGTGCCAGCAGCCTTAACACACGGGACACCATATATTTT.

The chain carries TRBV2 and TRBJ2-5, with 10 bases fitting TRBD2. The CDR3 is 16 amino acids. The trim removed 2 bases at V and 4 bases at J, leaving 7 bases unmatched. The germline V gene has CDR1 SNHLY and CDR2 FYNNEI. The CDR3 nucleotides read TGTGCCAGCAGTGAATCAACTAGCGGGGAAGGAGAGACCCAGTACTTC. Translated, it gives CASSESTSGEGETQYF.

V and J are TRBV19 and TRBJ1-5, with TRBD1 matching over 8 bases. Trimming at V came to 5 bases and at J to 5 bases, leaving 8 bases not matched to a gene. CDR3 length: 15 residues. Germline CDR1 reads LNHDA; CDR2 reads SQIVND (reference sequence). CDR3 loop: CASSSVGTGYQPQHF. The CDR3 nucleotides are TGTGCCAGTAGTTCGGTGGGGACAGGCTATCAGCCCCAGCATTTT.

This clone has a single count. J is TRBJ1-1 and V is TRBV18; 11 nucleotides match TRBD1. The CDR3 is 15 residues long. CDR1 KGHSH and CDR2 LQKENI come from the germline V gene. V shed 3 bases and J 5 bases; nucleotides not matched to a gene: 5. The CDR3 region is CASSPAGTGGTEAFF. The CDR3 nucleotides read TGTGCCAGCTCACCCGCCGGGACAGGGGGAACTGAAGCTTTCTTT.

The CDR3: CASTGETNNSPLHF. The CDR3 DNA reads TGTGCCAGCACCGGGGAGACCAATAATTCACCCCTCCACTTT. The genes are TRBV7-8 and TRBJ1-6; D call uncertain. This CDR3 contains 14 residues. Deletions cut 7 bases from V and 5 bases from J, with 12 bases between. Germline values: CDR1 SGHVS, CDR2 FQNEAQ.

This chain joins TRBV19 and TRBJ1-2; no clear D gene. Deletions cut 0 bases from V and 1 base from J, with 3 bases between. Germline V gene data show CDR1 as LNHDA and CDR2 as SQIVND (reference sequence). The CDR3 length is 13 residues. DNA for the CDR3: TGTGCCAGTAGTATAGACGGTAACTATGGCTACACCTTC. Protein sequence: CASSIDGNYGYTF.